Reported below is one T cell receptor beta chain. Its specificity is not known. An end of the junction does not agree with germline; a read error may underlie this. TCR beta cDNA was reverse-transcribed from 500 to 550 ng of total RNA. The reaction used a constant-region primer and ProtoScript II reverse transcriptase. Libraries covering TCR beta were generated through three nested multiplex PCR rounds (using a slightly modified ARM-PCR). A C-beta reverse primer was combined with TRBV1-TRBV30 forward primers in the first two PCR rounds, and each round had approximately 9 cycles. TCRdb processed the multiplex PCR reads anew with MiXCR; each CDR3 protein has one entry. The sample has about 30,000 distinct CDR3 sequences; around two thirds are singletons. This CDR3 is built from 10 residues. Germline CDR1 is SQVTM and CDR2 is ANQGSEA. For each extraction, RNA and DNA were obtained together from about 19-30 mg of unsorted bulk tissue. The study found over 90% viable tumor cells in every tumor sample.

The data were taken from a study of tumor-infiltrating lymphocytes in primary liver carcinoma. Study-wide context: The tumors, T1-T3 N0M0 lesions, were 4.2 to 10 cm across. Study outcomes and limitations: Lesser overlap characterized tumor-adjacent and tumor-blood pairs relative to tumor region pairs. Tumors significantly exceeded blood in top-250-clone fraction (p = 0.039).

The rearrangement joins TRBV29-1 to TRBJ1-1; D is ambiguous. Sequenced sample: liver tumor tissue from sampling region 3. Documented subset: tumor region T3, left-lateral pole. The sequence derives from a young woman with primary liver carcinoma and hepatitis B virus infection. The CDR3 loop is CSVLNTDAIF. The CDR3 nucleotides are TGCAGCGTATTGAACACTGATGCTATCTTT.